This T cell receptor (beta chain) was recovered during a study of response to subunit inactivated influenza vaccine. TCRdb analysed the RT-PCR reads with MiXCR anew, one entry per CDR3 protein. The table includes about 170,000 distinct CDR3 sequences, about an eighth detected once. The table lists this clonotype with a count of one. The CDR3 sequence is 14 residues long. The germline gives CDR1 WSHSY, CDR2 SAAADI. Losses at the gene ends were 4 bases for V and 9 bases for J; bases not matched to a gene: 6. In addition, the sample was reused for a study of T cells expressing NK-cell markers. That work contributes: In generating TCR beta cDNA, 5'RACE template switching with UMIs was used. Underlying the TCR beta repertoires were sorted CD3+CD56+NKG2C+, CD3+CD56+NKG2C- and CD3+CD56-NKG2C+ T cells. One of eight sequenced donors was HCMV-seronegative; the other seven were seropositive.

The specimen was CD8+ T cells sorted from PBMCs, collected 12 days after vaccination. This receptor was identified in a man aged 45-65 years who received an inactivated influenza vaccine. The chain carries TRBV10-2 and TRBJ1-6; 7 nucleotides line up with TRBD1. CDR3 region: CASSGQGLVSPLHF. In DNA, the CDR3 is TGCGCCAGCAGTGGACAGGGACTTGTTTCACCCCTCCACTTT.